This entry lists 6 T cell receptor beta chains sequenced from one sample in a study of beta chain features in type 1 diabetes (dated by TCRdb to the late 2010s). These receptors lack a known antigen. General conclusions and limits of the study: Type 1 diabetes patients showed a moderate but significant shortening of TCRB CDR3 length in all four CD4+ subsets.

Library preparation employed the immunoSEQ multiplex PCR assay. The High Capacity cDNA Reverse Transcription Kit was used to reverse transcribe all of the isolated RNA, meaning that expressed TCRB transcripts were what got sequenced. Held by TCRdb, this immuneACCESS table contains in-frame sequences only and omits some clones. Under half of the omission traces to an unresolved V gene where checked; the cause of the rest is unknown. The sample table contains a few hundred thousand clones; only one count was recorded for about 13% of them. The ten largest clonotypes hold roughly 0.015% of the sample. Sequencing was carried out using naive CD4+ T cells from blood. The sample's cell subset or site label, in plain terms: true naive CD4+ T cells. These receptors were collected from a woman between 18 and 29 years old with type 1 diabetes.

This clone was seen a few times. This sequence joins TRBV18 and TRBJ1-1; D gene ambiguous. From germline, CDR1 is KGHSH and CDR2 LQKENI. This CDR3 is built from 15 residues. Trimming removed 5 bases at V and 4 bases at J, with 17 bases between. CDR3 region: CASSAQDTAITEAFF. CDR3 DNA sequence: TGTGCCAGCTCAGCACAAGACACGGCGATCACTGAAGCTTTCTTT.

This clone was detected a few times. The CDR3 DNA is TGTGCCACCCAGCCCAAGGACAGAGCGAACACCGGGGAGCTGTTTTTT. Translation gives CATQPKDRANTGELFF. The gene calls are TRBV25-1 and TRBJ2-2; maybe TRBD1 (6 bases). The CDR3 covers 16 residues. Germline V CDR1 and CDR2: MGHDK, SYGVNS. V dropped 10 bases and J dropped 0 bases, with 18 bases sitting between them. The entire variable domain, with the rest obtained from reference TRBV25-1 and TRBJ2-2, is as follows: EADIYQTPRYLVIGTGKKITLECSQTMGHDKMYWYQQDPGMELHLIHYSYGVNSTEKGDLSSESTVSRIRTEHFPLTLESARPSHTSQYLCATQPKDRANTGELFFGEGSRLTVL.

The chain joins TRBV28 to TRBJ1-5; 7 positions match TRBD1. Germline-derived CDR1 and CDR2 are MDHEN and SYDVKM. The CDR3 loop spans 14 amino acids. V was clipped by 6 bases and J by 5 bases; unmatched bases: 7. In DNA, the CDR3 is TGTGCCAGCAGACGACAGGGTCCCTATCAGCCCCAGCATTTT. Its translation: CASRRQGPYQPQHF.

Points on this clone: The CDR3 does not close with the conserved phenylalanine or tryptophan, likely indicating a read error. Because the CDR3's place on the DNA is in doubt, the DNA is left out and the CDR3 is given as listed by TCRdb. The rearrangement uses TRBV6-6 and TRBJ2-3; TRBD2 is the table's D call, not checked against the DNA. The CDR3 is 14 residues long, ends included. Germline lookup yields CDR1 MNHNY and CDR2 SVGAGI (reference sequence). The chain's CDR3 is CASSFNRTSPLSLE.

The rearrangement uses TRBV29-1 and TRBJ1-2; weak D call: TRBD1 (6 bases). In germline, CDR1 is SQVTM, CDR2 ANQGSEA. There are 15 residues in the CDR3. V was pared by 6 bases and J by 3 bases, with 20 bases between. The CDR3 is CSVPGHTSGHYGYTF. CDR3 in DNA: TGCAGCGTACCGGGACACACAAGCGGACACTATGGCTACACCTTC.

This clone has just a few counts. The rearrangement joins TRBV14 to TRBJ2-3, with D perhaps matching TRBD1 (5 bases). Germline CDR1 is SGHDN and CDR2 is FVKESK. V was trimmed by 3 bases and J by 0 bases, leaving 19 bases between them. The CDR3 has 18 amino acids. The CDR3 DNA sequence: TGTGCCAGCAGCCAGTACGGCGGACATAGCTATAGCACAGATACGCAGTATTTT. It specifies CASSQYGGHSYSTDTQYF.